What follows describes a single TCR beta chain. The ends lost 6 bases at V and 7 bases at J; junction bases unmatched: 9. The CDR3 has 13 residues. Looked up from germline, CDR1 is SGHTA and CDR2 is FQGNSA. Method: immunoSEQ multiplex PCR; TCRdb's copy keeps in-frame clones and lacks some. The data contain about 1.1 million clones, approximately 80% of them singletons. These data originate in a study of shared clonotypes between healthy human individuals. This rearrangement joins TRBV7-2 to TRBJ2-7; 7 positions match TRBD2. This TCR was recovered from a man between 18 and 35 years old in good health. Some clones in this sample may be carry-over from other donors' samples. Sequenced input: memory CD4+ T cells from PBMCs. The subset: CD45RA-negative fraction. CDR3 protein: CASRPGTTREQYF. CDR3 bases: TGTGCCAGCAGACCCGGGACTACCCGGGAGCAGTACTTC.